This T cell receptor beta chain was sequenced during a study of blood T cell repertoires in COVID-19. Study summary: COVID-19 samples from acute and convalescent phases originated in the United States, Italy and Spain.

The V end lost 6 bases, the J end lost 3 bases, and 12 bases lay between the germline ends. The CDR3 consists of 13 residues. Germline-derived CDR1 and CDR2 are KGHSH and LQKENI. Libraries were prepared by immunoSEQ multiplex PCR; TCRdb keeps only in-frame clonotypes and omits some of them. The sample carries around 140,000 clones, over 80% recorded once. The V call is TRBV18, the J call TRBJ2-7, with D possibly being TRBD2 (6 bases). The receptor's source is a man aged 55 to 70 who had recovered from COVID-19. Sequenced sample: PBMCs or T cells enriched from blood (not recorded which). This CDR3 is CASSPPGDYEQYF. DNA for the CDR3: TGTGCCAGCTCCCCGCCGGGGGACTACGAGCAGTACTTC.